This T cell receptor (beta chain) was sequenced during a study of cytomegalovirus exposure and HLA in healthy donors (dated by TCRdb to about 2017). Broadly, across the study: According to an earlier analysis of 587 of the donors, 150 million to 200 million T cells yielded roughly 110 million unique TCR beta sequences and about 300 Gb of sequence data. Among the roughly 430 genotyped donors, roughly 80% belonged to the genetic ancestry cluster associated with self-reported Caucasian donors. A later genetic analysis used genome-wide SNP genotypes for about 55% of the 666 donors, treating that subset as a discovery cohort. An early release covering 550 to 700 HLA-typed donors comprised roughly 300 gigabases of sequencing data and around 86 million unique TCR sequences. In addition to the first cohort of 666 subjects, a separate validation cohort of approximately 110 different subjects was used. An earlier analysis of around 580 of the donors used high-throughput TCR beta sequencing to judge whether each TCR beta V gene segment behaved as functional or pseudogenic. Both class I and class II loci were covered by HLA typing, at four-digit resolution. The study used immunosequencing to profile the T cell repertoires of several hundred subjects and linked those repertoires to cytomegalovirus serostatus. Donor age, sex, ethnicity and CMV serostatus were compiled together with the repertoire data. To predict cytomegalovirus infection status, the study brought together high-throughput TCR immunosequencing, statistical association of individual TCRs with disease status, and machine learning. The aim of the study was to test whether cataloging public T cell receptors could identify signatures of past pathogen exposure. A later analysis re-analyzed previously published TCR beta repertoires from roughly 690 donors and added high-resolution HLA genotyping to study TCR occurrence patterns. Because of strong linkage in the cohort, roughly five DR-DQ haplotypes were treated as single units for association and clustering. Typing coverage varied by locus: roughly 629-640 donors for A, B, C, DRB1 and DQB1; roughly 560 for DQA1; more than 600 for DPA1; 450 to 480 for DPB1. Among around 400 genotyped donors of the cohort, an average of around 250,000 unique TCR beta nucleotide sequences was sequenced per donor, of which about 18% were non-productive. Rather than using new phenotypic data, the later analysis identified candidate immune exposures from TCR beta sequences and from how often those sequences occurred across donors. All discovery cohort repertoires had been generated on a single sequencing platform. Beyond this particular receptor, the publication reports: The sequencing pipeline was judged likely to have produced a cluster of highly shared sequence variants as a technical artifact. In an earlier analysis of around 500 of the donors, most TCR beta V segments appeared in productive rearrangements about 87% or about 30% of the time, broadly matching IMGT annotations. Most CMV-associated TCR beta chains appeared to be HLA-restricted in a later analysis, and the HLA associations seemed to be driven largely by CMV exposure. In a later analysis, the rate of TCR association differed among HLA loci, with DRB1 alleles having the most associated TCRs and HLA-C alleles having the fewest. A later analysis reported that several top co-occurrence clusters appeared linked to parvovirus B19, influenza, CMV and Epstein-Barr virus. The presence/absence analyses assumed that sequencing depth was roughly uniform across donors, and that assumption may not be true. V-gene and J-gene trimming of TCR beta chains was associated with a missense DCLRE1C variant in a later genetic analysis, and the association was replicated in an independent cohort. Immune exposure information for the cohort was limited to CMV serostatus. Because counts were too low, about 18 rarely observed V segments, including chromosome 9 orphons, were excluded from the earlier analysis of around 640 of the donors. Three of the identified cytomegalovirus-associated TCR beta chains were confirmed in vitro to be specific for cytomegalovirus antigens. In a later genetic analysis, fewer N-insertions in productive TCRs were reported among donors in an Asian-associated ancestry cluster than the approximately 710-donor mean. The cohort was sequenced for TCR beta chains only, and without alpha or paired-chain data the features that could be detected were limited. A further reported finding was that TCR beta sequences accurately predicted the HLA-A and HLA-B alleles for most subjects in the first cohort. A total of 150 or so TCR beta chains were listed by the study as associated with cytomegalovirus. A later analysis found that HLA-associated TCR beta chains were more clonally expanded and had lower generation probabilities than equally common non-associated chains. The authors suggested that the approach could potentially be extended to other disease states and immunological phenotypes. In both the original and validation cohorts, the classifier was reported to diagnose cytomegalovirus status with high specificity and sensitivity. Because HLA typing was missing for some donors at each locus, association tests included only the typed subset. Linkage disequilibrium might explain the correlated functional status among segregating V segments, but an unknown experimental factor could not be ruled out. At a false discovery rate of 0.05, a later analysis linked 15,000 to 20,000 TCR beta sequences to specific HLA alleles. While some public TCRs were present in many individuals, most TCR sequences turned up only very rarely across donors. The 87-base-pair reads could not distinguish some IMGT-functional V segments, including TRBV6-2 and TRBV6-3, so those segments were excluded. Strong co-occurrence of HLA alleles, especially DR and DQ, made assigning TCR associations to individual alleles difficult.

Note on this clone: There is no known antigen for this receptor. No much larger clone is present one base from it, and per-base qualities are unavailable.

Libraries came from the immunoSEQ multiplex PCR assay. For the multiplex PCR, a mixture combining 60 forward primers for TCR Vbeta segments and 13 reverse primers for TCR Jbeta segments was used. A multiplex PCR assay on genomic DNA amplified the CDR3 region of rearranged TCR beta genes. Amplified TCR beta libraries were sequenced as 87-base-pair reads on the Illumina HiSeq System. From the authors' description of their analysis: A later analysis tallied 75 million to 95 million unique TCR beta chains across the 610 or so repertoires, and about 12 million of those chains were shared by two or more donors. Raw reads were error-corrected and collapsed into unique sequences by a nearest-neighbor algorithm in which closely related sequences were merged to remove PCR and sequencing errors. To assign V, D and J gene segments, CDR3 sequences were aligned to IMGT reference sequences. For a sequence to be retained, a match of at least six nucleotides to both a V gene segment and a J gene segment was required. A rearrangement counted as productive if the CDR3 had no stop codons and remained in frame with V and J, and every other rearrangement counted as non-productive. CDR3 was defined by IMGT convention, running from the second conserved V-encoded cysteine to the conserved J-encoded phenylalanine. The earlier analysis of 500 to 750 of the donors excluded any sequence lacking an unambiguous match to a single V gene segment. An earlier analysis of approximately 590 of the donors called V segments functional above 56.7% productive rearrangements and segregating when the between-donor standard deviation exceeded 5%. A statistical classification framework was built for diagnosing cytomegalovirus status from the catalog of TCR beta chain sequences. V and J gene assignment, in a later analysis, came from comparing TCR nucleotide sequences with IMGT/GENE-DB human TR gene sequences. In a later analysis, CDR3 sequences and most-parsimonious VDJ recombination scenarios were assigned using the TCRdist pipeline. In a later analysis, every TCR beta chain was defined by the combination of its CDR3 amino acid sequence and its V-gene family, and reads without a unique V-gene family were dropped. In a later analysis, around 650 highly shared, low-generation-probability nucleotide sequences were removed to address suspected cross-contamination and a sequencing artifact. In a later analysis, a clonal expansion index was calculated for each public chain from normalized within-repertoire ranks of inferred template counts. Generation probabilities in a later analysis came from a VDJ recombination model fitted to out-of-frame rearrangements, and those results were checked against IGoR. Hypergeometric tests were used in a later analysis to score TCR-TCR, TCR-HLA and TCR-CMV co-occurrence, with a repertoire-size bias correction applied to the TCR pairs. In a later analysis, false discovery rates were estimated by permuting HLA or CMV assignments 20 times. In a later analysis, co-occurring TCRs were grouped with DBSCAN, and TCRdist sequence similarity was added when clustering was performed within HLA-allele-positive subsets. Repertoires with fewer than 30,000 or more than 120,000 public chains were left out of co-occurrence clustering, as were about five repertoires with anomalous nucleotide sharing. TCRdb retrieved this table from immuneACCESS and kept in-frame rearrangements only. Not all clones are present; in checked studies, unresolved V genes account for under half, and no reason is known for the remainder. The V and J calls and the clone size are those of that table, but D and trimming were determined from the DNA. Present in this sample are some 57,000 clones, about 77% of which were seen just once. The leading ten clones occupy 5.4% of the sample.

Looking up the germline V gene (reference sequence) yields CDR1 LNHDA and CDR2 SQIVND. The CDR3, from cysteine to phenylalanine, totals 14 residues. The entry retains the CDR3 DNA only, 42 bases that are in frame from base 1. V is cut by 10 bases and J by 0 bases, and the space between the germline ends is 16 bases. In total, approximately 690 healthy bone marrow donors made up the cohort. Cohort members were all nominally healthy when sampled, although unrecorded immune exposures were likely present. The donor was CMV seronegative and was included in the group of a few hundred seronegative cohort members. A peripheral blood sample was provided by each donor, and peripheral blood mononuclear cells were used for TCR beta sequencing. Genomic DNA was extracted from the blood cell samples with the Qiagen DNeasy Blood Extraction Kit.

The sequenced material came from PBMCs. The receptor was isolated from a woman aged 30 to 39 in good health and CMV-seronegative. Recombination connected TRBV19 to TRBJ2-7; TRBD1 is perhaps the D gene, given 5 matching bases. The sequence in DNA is TGTGCCACCTCAGCACAGGCTACCTCCTACGAGCAGTACTTC. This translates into CATSAQATSYEQYF. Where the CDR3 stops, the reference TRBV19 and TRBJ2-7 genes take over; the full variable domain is DGGITQSPKYLFRKEGQNVTLSCEQNLNHDAMYWYRQDPGQGLRLIYYSQIVNDFQKGDIAEGYSVSREKKESFPLTVTSAQKNPTAFYLCATSAQATSYEQYFGPGTRLTVT.